This entry features one TCR beta chain sequence. The entry originates in a study of technical replicates of blood from several donors. The repertoire was sequenced with immunoSEQ multiplex PCR; TCRdb's copy has only in-frame clones and lacks some. The sample carries under 85,000 clones, 80% to 95% recorded once. The CDR3 is 12 residues long. V dropped 9 bases and J dropped 5; count of bases not matched to a gene: 4. Looked up from germline, CDR1 is MDHEN and CDR2 is SYDVKM. The rearrangement joins TRBV28 to TRBJ2-1; TRBD2 matches 7 bases. The specimen was T cells isolated from PBMCs. This receptor was taken from a human donor in good health. DNA for the CDR3: TGTGCCAGTACAAGCGGGAACAATGAGCAGTTCTTC. Its translation is CASTSGNNEQFF.